The 10 T cell receptor beta chains in this list originate from one sample, sequenced in a study of T cells after yellow fever vaccination. TCRdb re-called the 5' RACE reads through MiXCR, storing one row per CDR3 protein. The sample consists of about 120,000 distinct CDR3 sequences, 13% to 15% of them appearing once. This specimen was CD8+ T cells sorted from PBMCs, taken 5 days after the yellow fever booster vaccination. These receptors were collected from a man aged 18-30 years who received the YFV17D yellow fever vaccine.

The sample holds a few counts of this clonotype. This rearrangement joins TRBV29-1 to TRBJ1-3; D is uncertain. V was cut by 5 bases and J by 1 base, with 12 bases left in between. The CDR3 is 14 residues long. Germline CDR1 and CDR2: SQVTM and ANQGSEA. This CDR3 reads CSVQEPASGNTIYF. In DNA, the CDR3 is TGCAGCGTTCAGGAGCCAGCATCTGGAAACACCATATATTTT.

V usage is TRBV12-3 or TRBV12-4 and J usage is TRBJ2-5; D is uncertain. V was clipped by 8 bases and J by 5 bases, with 18 bases between them. The length of the CDR3 is 14 residues. DNA of the CDR3: TGTGCCAGCGCAGTTGAGGACGGAGCGGAGACCCAGTACTTC. Its translation: CASAVEDGAETQYF.

This clonotype showed up many times. This chain joins TRBV19 and TRBJ1-1, with D possibly being TRBD1 (5 bases). V lost 6 bases and J lost 5, with 19 bases in between. This CDR3 comprises 15 residues. Germline-derived CDR1 and CDR2 are LNHDA and SQIVND (reference sequence). Here the CDR3 reads CASSPLQGGETEAFF. The CDR3 DNA reads as TGTGCCAGTAGCCCTCTCCAGGGTGGGGAGACTGAAGCTTTCTTT.

There are a few counts of this clonotype. The chain has TRBV29-1 and TRBJ2-1; D is ambiguous. From germline, CDR1 is SQVTM and CDR2 ANQGSEA. V was cut by 2 bases and J by 7 bases, with 18 bases left in between. This CDR3 has 15 amino acids. The CDR3 DNA reads TGCAGCGTTGAAAAAATCACCTCCGCTTATAATGAGCAGTTCTTC. Protein sequence: CSVEKITSAYNEQFF.

The chain recombines TRBV6-5 with TRBJ1-1; maybe TRBD1 (6 bases). Trimming took off 6 bases at V and 7 bases at J, with 21 bases between the two ends. Germline loops: CDR1 MNHEY, CDR2 SVGAGI. CDR3 length: 15 amino acids. In DNA form, the CDR3 reads TGTGCCAGCAGGAAGGAAGCTTGGACAGACAATGAAGCTTTCTTT. Translating it yields CASRKEAWTDNEAFF.

J is TRBJ2-3 and V is TRBV9; possible D gene TRBD2, 6 bases. The V gene lost 3 bases and the J gene lost 0 bases, with 14 bases spanning the gap. Germline V gives CDR1 SGDLS, CDR2 YYNGEE. The CDR3 consists of 16 residues. The CDR3 DNA reads TGTGCCAGCAGCGCGCCCGGAGGGAGGAGCACAGATACGCAGTATTTT. Protein: CASSAPGGRSTDTQYF.

In its sample, this clonotype was seen a few times. The rearrangement links TRBV4-3 to TRBJ1-2; the D is unclear. This CDR3 is 12 amino acids long. Deletions cut 0 bases from V and 4 bases from J, with 3 bases between. Germline V gene data show CDR1 as LGHNA and CDR2 as YSLEER. The DNA of the CDR3 is TGCGCCAGCAGCCAAGACGGCTATGGCTACACCTTC. This codes for CASSQDGYGYTF.

The V call is TRBV12-3 or TRBV12-4, the J call TRBJ1-1; 10 bases match TRBD1. J lost 7 bases, V lost 6 bases, and 11 bases had no gene match. The CDR3 is 15 residues long. The CDR3 reads CASSPTDRGRVEAFF. The CDR3 region has the DNA TGTGCCAGCAGCCCTACGGACAGGGGGAGGGTTGAAGCTTTCTTT.

This clonotype was found many times. The rearrangement links TRBV7-8 to TRBJ2-7, with unresolved D. The ends were cut back, 3 bases at V and 1 base at J, with 7 bases in the middle. CDR1 is SGHVS, CDR2 FQNEAQ, per germline. This CDR3 region has 13 residues. The CDR3 DNA is TGTGCCAGCAGCTTTGCAGGATCCTACGAGCAGTACTTC. Translation: CASSFAGSYEQYF.

The CDR3 DNA reads TGTGCCAGCAGCTCCCGGTCTGCCGCCTACAATGAGCAGTTCTTC. It yields the protein CASSSRSAAYNEQFF. The chain joins TRBV7-8 to TRBJ2-1; D gene uncertain. V lost 4 bases and J lost 2, with 12 bases in between. CDR1 and CDR2 from the germline V gene are SGHVS and FQNEAQ. The CDR3 length is 15 residues.